Presented here are 8 T cell receptor beta chains from one specimen sequenced in a study of CD8+CD57+ T cells in acquired aplastic anemia. Genomic DNA acted as the template from which TCR beta VDJ combination and CDR3 sequence profiling were carried out. MiXCR, run by TCRdb on the reads, gives a single entry per CDR3 protein. The sample carries roughly 420,000 distinct CDR3 sequences, about 70% recorded once. The sequenced sample was sorted CD4+, CD8+, or CD8+CD57+ T cells (not recorded which) from PBMCs. The receptor set was obtained from a human donor in good health, serving as a control.

Comments on this clonotype: Since no conserved phenylalanine or tryptophan closes the CDR3, a read error is the likely cause. The DNA is left out, because the CDR3 cannot be placed on it with certainty; the CDR3 is given as TCRdb lists it. The chain is built from TRBV9 and TRBJ2-3; the table's D call, TRBD1, was not checked against the DNA. Including both end residues, the CDR3 is 12 amino acids long. Germline V gene data show CDR1 as SGDLS and CDR2 as YYNGEE. This CDR3 is CASSGETGANTE.

This clonotype has a count of ten or more. The rearrangement uses TRBV13 and TRBJ1-2, with D perhaps matching TRBD1 (6 bases). The germline V and J ends were trimmed by 4 bases and 4 bases, with 10 bases remaining between them. Looked up from germline, CDR1 is PRHDT and CDR2 is FYEKMQ (reference sequence). CDR3 size: 13 residues. The CDR3 nucleotides read TGTGCCAGCAGCTCCGTGGGGGCCTATGGCTACACCTTC. This encodes CASSSVGAYGYTF.

The chain has TRBV18 and TRBJ1-2; D ambiguous. Germline V gene data show CDR1 as KGHSH and CDR2 as LQKENI. This CDR3 contains 16 residues. The V gene lost 5 bases and the J gene lost 0 bases, with 16 bases spanning the gap. CDR3 in DNA: TGTGCCAGCTCATCCCTTTCGACAAGAGCTAACTATGGCTACACCTTC. Translating it yields CASSSLSTRANYGYTF.

The chain uses TRBV7-9 and TRBJ1-5; TRBD1 matches at 7 bases. V trimming: 2 bases; J trimming: 8 bases; junction bases outside the gene matches: 3. The germline CDR1 and CDR2 sequences are SEHNR and FQNEAQ (reference sequence). This CDR3 contains 13 residues. CDR3 DNA sequence: TGTGCCAGCAGCTTACAGGGGGTAGAGCCCCAGCATTTT. Its protein is CASSLQGVEPQHF.

This clonotype has a count of ten or more. This chain joins TRBV5-1 and TRBJ2-7; unclear D gene. This CDR3 is built from 12 residues. Germline CDR1 and CDR2: SGHRS and YFSETQ. V lost 0 bases and J lost 7, with 8 bases in between. CDR3 sequence: CASSLDAWEQYF. CDR3 bases: TGCGCCAGCAGCTTGGATGCGTGGGAGCAGTACTTC.

As to this clonotype: Because the CDR3 is missing its conserved closing phenylalanine or tryptophan, this is likely a read error. Because the CDR3's place on the DNA is in doubt, the DNA is left out and the CDR3 is given as listed by TCRdb. The CDR3 sequence: CASVLGEDTDTHY. The chain has TRBV7-8 and TRBJ1-6. The germline V gene has CDR1 SGHVS and CDR2 FQNEAQ. 13 amino acids form the CDR3, both terminal residues included.

This clonotype has a handful of counts. V and J are TRBV20-1 and TRBJ2-4; tentatively, D is TRBD2 (6 bases). Trimming shortened V by 5 bases and J by 8 bases, and 13 bases separated the two germline ends. CDR3 size: 12 residues. Per the germline V gene, CDR1 is DFQATT and CDR2 is SNEGSKA (reference sequence). CDR3 nucleotides: TGCAGTGCTGTGGGGCGGGGTGACATTCAGTACTTC. It translates to CSAVGRGDIQYF.

The V gene is TRBV20-1, the J gene TRBJ2-7; 7 bases are shared with TRBD1. From germline, CDR1 is DFQATT and CDR2 SNEGSKA (reference sequence). V gave up 7 bases and J gave up 3 bases; unmatched junction bases: 18. This CDR3 has 16 residues. The CDR3 DNA sequence: TGCAGTGGGGGCAGGGGGACAATTCAACGGAACTACGAGCAGTACTTC. It yields the protein CSGGRGTIQRNYEQYF.